This TCR beta chain was recorded in a study of blood T cells in healthy people across ages (dated by TCRdb to 2013 to 2016). With regard to the full study: In model experiments, template switching captured roughly one uniquely barcoded TCR beta cDNA molecule for every two T cells. Using deep sequencing normalized with unique cDNA molecular identifiers, the study measured how TCR beta repertoire diversity changes with age. To avoid experimental bias, donors of different ages were randomly spread across the sequencing lanes. The donors were divided into four age groups: young (average approximately 17 years), middle-aged (about 41), aged (about 60) and long-lived (roughly 82). The study analyzed two additional independent replicas of 1 million unique cDNA reads from the same blood draw for two donors, one aged 18 to 30 and one aged 80 or older. General conclusions and limits of the study: Donor CMV infection status was unknown, potentially confounding age-related changes in expanded clonotypes. Compared with the aged group, the long-lived group had more naive CD4+ T cells, fewer expanded clones and increased TCR diversity, suggesting age selection. Total diversity estimates from one million sequenced T cells were considered lower bounds and underestimates. Since profiling was done on bulk unsorted PBMCs, naive and antigen-experienced compartments could not be conclusively compared. As age increased, observed TCR beta diversity per million T cells dropped in a roughly linear way, and a significant reduction was already evident by age roughly 40. Observed TCR beta diversity correlated strongly with the percentage of naive T cells measured by flow cytometry.

Systemically healthy Caucasian individuals from Russia, around 39 in total and aged about 6 to 90 years, were included as donors. Each donor gave around 9.8 milliliters of peripheral blood, collected into EDTA-treated Vacutainer tubes. Ficoll-Paque density-gradient centrifugation was used to isolate PBMCs, with at least 7 million per sample. Total RNA was extracted from PBMCs with Trizol reagent, with at least 5 micrograms obtained per sample. Naive CD45RAhigh/CD27high T cell percentages were measured by flow cytometry on a PBMC aliquot from every donor. CDR1 and CDR2 were assigned from the germline V gene (reference sequence) as MNHEY and SMNVEV. Germline trimming amounts to 4 bases on V and 15 bases on J, with 8 as the count of junction bases outside the gene matches. The CDR3 sequence holds 13 residues, the cysteine and phenylalanine included. Kept here is only the CDR3 DNA, which spans 39 bases and is read in frame from base 1.

Library preparation used 5' RACE. For sequencing, an Illumina HiSeq 2500 was employed. The second PCR ran for about 6 to 11 cycles and used a J-beta primer mix along with a sample-barcoded 5' primer. Each TCR beta cDNA molecule received a unique molecular identifier from a template-switch 5' adaptor carrying 12 random nucleotides. Each sample yielded at least 2.5 million CDR3-containing paired-end reads. All of the RNA was converted into first-strand cDNA using the Mint cDNA synthesis kit, with a TRBC-specific oligonucleotide serving as the primer. Following uracil-DNA glycosylase treatment, all cDNA underwent a first 18-cycle PCR with the universal primers M1SS and BC2_uni_R. As for how the authors treated the data: For normalization, 1 million high-quality reads were randomly selected from each sample, with every read carrying a distinct molecular identifier. Instead of being binned into consensus sequences, reads that shared molecular identifiers were thrown out. MiTCR, run with a Q25 quality threshold and the strictest error-elimination algorithm, handled CDR3 identification, clonotype clustering and error correction. Lower-bound total TCR beta diversity was estimated with a nonparametric unseen species model using Euler transformation. The public reads were run again by TCRdb, first through fastp at Q25 and then through MiXCR, and only productive beta chains were kept. Records with the same CDR3 protein are collapsed into one entry carrying the most frequent genes and DNA. TCRdb's processing, not the authors', yielded these V and J calls. The sample table contains hundreds of thousands of distinct CDR3 sequences; only one count was recorded for under 70% of them. Approximately 37% of the sample is held by the ten biggest clonotypes.

A word on this clonotype: What this receptor recognizes is not known. No base qualities exist here, and no much larger clone lies one base off it.

Sequencing was performed on blood. The receptor was derived from a man aged 55 to 70 in good health. The V and J genes are TRBV27 and TRBJ1-6; 8 of the junction bases match TRBD1. CDR3 loop: CASSSGTGQLLHF. The base sequence is TGTGCCAGCAGTTCCGGGACAGGACAGCTCCTCCACTTT.